This T cell receptor (beta chain) was obtained from a study of CD8 T cells in ankylosing spondylitis. A quantitative 5'-RACE method, one with molecular barcodes, was used to make TCR beta libraries. TCRdb reprocessed the 5' RACE reads via MiXCR and lists one record per CDR3 protein. The sample lists around 770,000 distinct CDR3 sequences, about 11% occurring once. This clonotype has just a few counts. Its antigen is as yet unknown. The CDR3 has 15 amino acids. V was cut by 5 bases and J by 3 bases, with 14 bases left in between. Germline assignment: CDR1 SGHTA and CDR2 FQGNSA. Study findings and constraints: Peripheral blood held disease-linked clones only at relatively low frequency, and these were CD8+. Made up of about eight highly homologous variants, a TCR beta motif appeared characteristic of ankylosing spondylitis blood. Significantly higher representation of disease-linked clones was reported for matched ankylosing spondylitis synovial fluid.

This chain joins TRBV7-2 and TRBJ2-1; a weak D match, TRBD1 (6 bases). Sequenced sample: blood, either unsorted or a sorted T cell fraction (not recorded which). This clonotype originated in a male donor with ankylosing spondylitis. The CDR3 region has the DNA TGTGCCAGCAGCCGGACAACAGGGTTCTACAATGAGCAGTTCTTC. Amino acid sequence: CASSRTTGFYNEQFF.